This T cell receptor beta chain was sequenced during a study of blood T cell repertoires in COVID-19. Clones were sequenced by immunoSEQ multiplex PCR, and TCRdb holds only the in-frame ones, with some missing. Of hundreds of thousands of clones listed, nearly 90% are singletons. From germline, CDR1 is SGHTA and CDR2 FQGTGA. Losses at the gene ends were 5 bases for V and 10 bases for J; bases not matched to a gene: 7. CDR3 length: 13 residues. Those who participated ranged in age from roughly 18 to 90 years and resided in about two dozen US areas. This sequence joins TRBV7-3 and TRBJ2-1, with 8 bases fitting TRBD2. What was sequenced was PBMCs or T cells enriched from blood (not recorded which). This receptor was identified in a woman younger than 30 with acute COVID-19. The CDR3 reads CASSLSRGGEQFF. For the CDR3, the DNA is TGTGCCAGCAGCCTATCCCGGGGGGGCGAGCAGTTCTTC.